This T cell receptor (beta chain) is from a study of blood T cell repertoires in COVID-19. All enrollees were roughly 18 to 95 years old and from 20 to 25 US areas. Self-reported history from a screening survey and questionnaire set each donor's cohort. Germline V gene data show CDR1 as SGHRS and CDR2 as YFSETQ. V lost 4 bases, J lost 2 bases, and 9 bases stayed unmatched. The CDR3 extends over 16 amino acids. The authors' processing: How many nucleated cells were present was estimated from reference gene primer amplification. Sequenced by immunoSEQ multiplex PCR; TCRdb stores in-frame clones only, minus some. Clone size and V and J calls were adopted from that table, with D and trimming inferred from the DNA. The top ten hold approximately 4% of the sample, which has around 320,000 clones, around 87% seen once.

This chain connects TRBV5-1 to TRBJ1-2, with 9 bases lining up with TRBD1. The sequencing input was PBMCs or T cells enriched from blood (not recorded which). The TCR originated in a woman aged 18-29 years with acute COVID-19. The CDR3 bases are TGCGCCAGCAGCGACACCGGGACAGGGATGAACTATGGCTACACCTTC. Residues: CASSDTGTGMNYGYTF.